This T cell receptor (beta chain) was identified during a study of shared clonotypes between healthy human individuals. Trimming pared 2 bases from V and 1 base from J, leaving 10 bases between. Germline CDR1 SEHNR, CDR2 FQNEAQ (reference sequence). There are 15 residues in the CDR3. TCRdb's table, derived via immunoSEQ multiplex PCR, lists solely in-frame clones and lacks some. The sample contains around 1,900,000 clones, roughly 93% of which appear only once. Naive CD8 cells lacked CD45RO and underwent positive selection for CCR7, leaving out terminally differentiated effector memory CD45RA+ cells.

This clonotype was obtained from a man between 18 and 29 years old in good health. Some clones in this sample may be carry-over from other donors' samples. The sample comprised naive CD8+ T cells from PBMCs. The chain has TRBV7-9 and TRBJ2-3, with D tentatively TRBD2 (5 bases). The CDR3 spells CASSLRSGGTDTQYF. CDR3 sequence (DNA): TGTGCCAGCAGCTTAAGGAGCGGCGGCACAGATACGCAGTATTTT.